This T cell receptor (beta chain) was obtained from a study of regulatory T cells in long-lasting Graves disease. There are a few counts of this clonotype. The CDR3 sequence is 14 residues long. Trimming stripped 3 bases from V and 5 bases from J, with 10 bases between. Time point here: newly diagnosed GD, antithyroid drugs for less than 3 months. Generation of the TCR library employed RNA extracted from PBMCs. Graves' disease was diagnosed by American Thyroid Association guidelines. Building the TCR beta libraries relied on iRepertoire HTBI primers, and CDR3 regions underwent Arm-PCR. A single record per CDR3 protein comes from TCRdb applying MiXCR to the multiplex PCR reads. Of roughly 530,000 distinct CDR3 sequences listed, roughly 16% were seen once; the top ten hold more than 20%. These records were also assigned to another study, of T cells in Graves' hyperthyroidism and ophthalmopathy.

The TCR sequence derives from a woman aged 35-60 years with Graves disease. Sample: peripheral blood mononuclear cells (PBMCs), taken at new diagnosis, from a patient treated with antithyroid drugs. The V call is TRBV12-3 or TRBV12-4, the J call TRBJ2-2, with a weak D call TRBD2 (5 bases). The CDR3 DNA follows: TGTGCCAGCAGTTTGGGGAGAAGTACCGGGGAGCTGTTTTTT. Protein sequence: CASSLGRSTGELFF.